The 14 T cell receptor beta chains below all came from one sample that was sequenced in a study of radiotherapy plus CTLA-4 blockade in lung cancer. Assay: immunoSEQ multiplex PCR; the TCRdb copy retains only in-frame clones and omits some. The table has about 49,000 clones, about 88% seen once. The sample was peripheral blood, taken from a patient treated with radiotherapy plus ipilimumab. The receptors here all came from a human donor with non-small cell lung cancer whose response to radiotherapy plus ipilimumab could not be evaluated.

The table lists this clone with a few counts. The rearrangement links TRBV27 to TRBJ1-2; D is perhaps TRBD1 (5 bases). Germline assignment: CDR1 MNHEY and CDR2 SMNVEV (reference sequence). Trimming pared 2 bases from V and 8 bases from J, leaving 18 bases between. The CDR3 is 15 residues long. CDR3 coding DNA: TGTGCCAGCAGTTTAGAGGTCGGACAATTGGGAGGCTACACCTTC. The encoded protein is CASSLEVGQLGGYTF.

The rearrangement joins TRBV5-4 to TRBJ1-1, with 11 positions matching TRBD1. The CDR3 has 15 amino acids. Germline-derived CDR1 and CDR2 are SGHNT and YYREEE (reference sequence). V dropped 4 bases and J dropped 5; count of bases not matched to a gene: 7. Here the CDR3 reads CASSLPGQGGTEAFF. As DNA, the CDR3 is TGTGCCAGCAGCCTTCCGGGACAGGGGGGTACTGAAGCTTTCTTT.

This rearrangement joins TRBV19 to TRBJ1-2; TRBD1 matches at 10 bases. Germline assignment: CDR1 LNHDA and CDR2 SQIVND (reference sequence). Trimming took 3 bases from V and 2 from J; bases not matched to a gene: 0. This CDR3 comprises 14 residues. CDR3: CASSMGQGNYGYTF. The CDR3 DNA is TGTGCCAGTAGTATGGGACAGGGGAACTATGGCTACACCTTC.

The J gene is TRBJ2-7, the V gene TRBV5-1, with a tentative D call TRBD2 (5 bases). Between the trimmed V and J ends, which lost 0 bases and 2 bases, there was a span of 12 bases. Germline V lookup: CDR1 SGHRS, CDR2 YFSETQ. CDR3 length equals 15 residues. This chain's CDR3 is CASSLGASQTYEQYF. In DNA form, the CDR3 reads TGCGCCAGCAGCTTGGGTGCTAGCCAGACCTACGAGCAGTACTTC.

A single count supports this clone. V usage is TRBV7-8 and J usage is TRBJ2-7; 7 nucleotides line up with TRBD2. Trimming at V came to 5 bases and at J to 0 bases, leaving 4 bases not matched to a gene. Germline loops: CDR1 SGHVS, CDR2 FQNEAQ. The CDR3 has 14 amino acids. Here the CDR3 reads CASSRGGSSYEQYF. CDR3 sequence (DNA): TGTGCCAGCAGCCGGGGAGGGTCCTCCTACGAGCAGTACTTC.

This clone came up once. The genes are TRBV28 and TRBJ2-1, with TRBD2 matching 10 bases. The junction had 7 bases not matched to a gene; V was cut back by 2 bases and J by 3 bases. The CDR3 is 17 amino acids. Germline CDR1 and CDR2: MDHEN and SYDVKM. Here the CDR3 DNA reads TGTGCCAGCAGTTTAATAGTACTAGCGGGACACTACAATGAGCAGTTCTTC. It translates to CASSLIVLAGHYNEQFF.

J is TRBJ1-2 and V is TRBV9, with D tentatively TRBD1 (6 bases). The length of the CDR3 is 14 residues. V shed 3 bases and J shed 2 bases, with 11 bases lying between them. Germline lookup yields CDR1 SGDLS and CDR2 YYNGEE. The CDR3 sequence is CASSGTGMNYGYTF. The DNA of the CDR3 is TGTGCCAGCAGCGGAACAGGGATGAACTATGGCTACACCTTC.

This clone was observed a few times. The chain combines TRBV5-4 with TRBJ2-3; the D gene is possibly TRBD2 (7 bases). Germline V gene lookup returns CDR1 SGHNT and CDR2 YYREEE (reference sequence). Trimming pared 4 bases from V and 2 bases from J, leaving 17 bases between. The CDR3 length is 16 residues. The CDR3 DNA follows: TGTGCCAGCAGCGGGGGGGCCCTCCGTGACACAGATACGCAGTATTTT. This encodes CASSGGALRDTDTQYF.

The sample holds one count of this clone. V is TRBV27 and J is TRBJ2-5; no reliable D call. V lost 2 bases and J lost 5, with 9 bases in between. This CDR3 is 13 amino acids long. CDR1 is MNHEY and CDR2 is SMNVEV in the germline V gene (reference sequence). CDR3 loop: CASSLEQWETQYF. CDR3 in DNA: TGTGCCAGCAGTTTAGAACAGTGGGAGACCCAGTACTTC.

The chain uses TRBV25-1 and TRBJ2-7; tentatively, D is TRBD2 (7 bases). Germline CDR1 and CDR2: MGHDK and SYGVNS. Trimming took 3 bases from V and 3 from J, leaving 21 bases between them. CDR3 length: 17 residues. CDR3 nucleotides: TGTGCCAGCAGTGATGGCAGTTGGACTAGGGGGTACTACGAGCAGTACTTC. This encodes CASSDGSWTRGYYEQYF.

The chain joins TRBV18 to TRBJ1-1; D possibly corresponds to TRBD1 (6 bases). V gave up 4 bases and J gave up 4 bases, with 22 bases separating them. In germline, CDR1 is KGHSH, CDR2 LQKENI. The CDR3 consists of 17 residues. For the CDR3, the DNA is TGTGCCAGCTCACTAGGCGGGCAGGGGTCGGGCGGCACTGAAGCTTTCTTT. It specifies CASSLGGQGSGGTEAFF.

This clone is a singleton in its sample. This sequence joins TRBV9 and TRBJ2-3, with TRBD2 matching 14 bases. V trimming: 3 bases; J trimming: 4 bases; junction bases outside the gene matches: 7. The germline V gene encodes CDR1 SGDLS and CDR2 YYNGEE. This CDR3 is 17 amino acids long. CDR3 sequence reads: CASSAGTSGSLADTQYF. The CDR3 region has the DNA TGTGCCAGCAGCGCCGGGACTAGCGGGAGTCTGGCAGATACGCAGTATTTT.

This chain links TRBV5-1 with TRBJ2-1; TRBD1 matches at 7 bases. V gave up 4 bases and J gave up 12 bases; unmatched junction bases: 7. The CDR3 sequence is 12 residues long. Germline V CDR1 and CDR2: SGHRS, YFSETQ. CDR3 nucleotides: TGCGCCAGCAGCGAAGACAGGGCCGGGCAGTTCTTC. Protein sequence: CASSEDRAGQFF.

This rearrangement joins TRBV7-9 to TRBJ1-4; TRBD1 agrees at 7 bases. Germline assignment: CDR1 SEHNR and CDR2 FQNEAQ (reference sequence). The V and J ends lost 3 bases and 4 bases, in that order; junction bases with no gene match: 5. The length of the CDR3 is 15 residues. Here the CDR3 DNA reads TGTGCCAGCAGCTTTGACCGGGACAGTAATGAAAAACTGTTTTTT. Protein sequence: CASSFDRDSNEKLFF.